The text below deals with one T cell receptor (beta chain). Ipilimumab-mediated CTLA-4 blockade plus focal radiation was given to patients having chemo-refractory metastatic non-small-cell lung cancer. The protocol was immunoSEQ multiplex PCR, while the TCRdb copy is restricted to in-frame clones and leaves out a portion. The sample lists about 77,000 clones; roughly 69% were seen once. This specimen comes from a study of radiotherapy plus CTLA-4 blockade in lung cancer. Trimming shortened V by 7 bases and J by 0 bases, and 10 bases separated the two germline ends. The CDR3 runs to 14 residues. CDR1 and CDR2 (germline): SGHAT, FQNNGV.

The chain uses TRBV11-2 and TRBJ1-3; possible D gene TRBD1, 6 bases. This clonotype was sampled from a human donor with non-small cell lung cancer whose response to radiotherapy plus ipilimumab could not be evaluated. This specimen was peripheral blood, taken from a patient treated with radiotherapy plus ipilimumab. CDR3 in amino acids: CASTTGPSGNTIYF. CDR3 DNA sequence: TGTGCCAGCACCACAGGGCCCTCTGGAAACACCATATATTTT.